Following are 32 T cell receptor beta chains from one sample sequenced in a study of Graves' ophthalmopathy and Graves' hyperthyroidism (dated by TCRdb to the late 2010s). The instrument was an Illumina HiSeq 2000. For repertoire sequencing, TCR beta CDR3 regions were amplified from RNA transcripts. The first round was an RT-PCR using HTBI primers with the Qiagen OneStep RT-PCR kit, and this first round was followed by a second-round multiplex PCR, then size selection and purification. TCRdb cleaned the public reads at Q25 with fastp, built clones with MiXCR and kept in-frame beta chains. Merged by CDR3 protein, the rows form single entries marked with the most common genes and DNA. Across this sample there are approximately 160,000 distinct CDR3 sequences, with about two fifths seen only once. Roughly 8.9% of the sample goes to the ten largest clones. The sample consisted of peripheral blood. The receptors shown here come from a man in his thirties or forties with Graves' ophthalmopathy. Donor details come from another sample of the same person, matched by shared clones.

Many counts were recorded for this clonotype. The genes are TRBV28 and TRBJ1-1, with TRBD1 matching over 7 bases. The CDR3 totals 16 residues. Germline V lookup: CDR1 MDHEN, CDR2 SYDVKM. J gave up 1 base and V 5 bases, and 10 bases lay outside the gene matches. CDR3 loop: CASSPSWTGTNTEAFF. The CDR3 region has the DNA TGTGCCAGCAGTCCAAGTTGGACAGGAACGAACACTGAAGCTTTCTTT.

The DNA for the CDR3 is TGTGCCAGCAGTGTCTCGAACCCTGGAAACACCATATATTTT. Translated, it gives CASSVSNPGNTIYF. The chain is built from TRBV6-5 and TRBJ1-3; D uncertain. The germline V and J ends were trimmed by 5 bases and 2 bases, with 10 bases remaining between them. This CDR3 is built from 14 residues. The germline V gene encodes CDR1 MNHEY and CDR2 SVGAGI.

The chain recombines TRBV19 with TRBJ2-2; D unresolved. The length of the CDR3 is 16 residues. Looked up from germline, CDR1 is LNHDA and CDR2 is SQIVND (reference sequence). V was pared by 3 bases and J by 0 bases, with 11 bases between. Here the CDR3 reads CASSIIPGANTGELFF. CDR3 nucleotide sequence: TGTGCCAGTAGTATCATCCCAGGCGCGAACACCGGGGAGCTGTTTTTT.

At least ten counts were recorded for this clonotype. This chain links TRBV12-3 or TRBV12-4 with TRBJ1-2, with 8 bases aligning to TRBD1. The CDR3 contains 14 residues. After removal of 3 bases from V and 0 bases from J, the junction contained 0 bases not matched to a gene. This CDR3 reads CASSLDRANYGYTF. The CDR3 region has the DNA TGTGCCAGCAGTTTGGACAGGGCTAACTATGGCTACACCTTC.

The J gene is TRBJ2-7, the V gene TRBV11-2; D may be TRBD1 or TRBD2 (5 bases each). V gave up 0 bases and J gave up 5 bases, with 14 bases separating them. This CDR3 is 15 amino acids long. Germline CDR1 SGHAT, CDR2 FQNNGV. In DNA form, the CDR3 reads TGTGCCAGCAGCTTAGACCGCCTCCGGGACCACGAGCAGTACTTC. It codes for CASSLDRLRDHEQYF.

The chain has TRBV6-5 and TRBJ1-1; 7 bases line up with TRBD1. After removal of 2 bases from V and 2 bases from J, the junction contained 2 bases not matched to a gene. The CDR3 contains 14 residues. Germline values: CDR1 MNHEY, CDR2 SVGAGI. The CDR3 DNA sequence: TGTGCCAGCAGTTACGACAGGGTAAACACTGAAGCTTTCTTT. It is translated as CASSYDRVNTEAFF.

This clonotype occurred once. One junction end does not reproduce the germline sequence, and a read error may be involved. This chain uses TRBV7-7 with TRBJ2-5; a possible D gene is TRBD2 (5 bases). Germline V gives CDR1 SSHAT, CDR2 FNYEAQ (reference sequence). The length of the CDR3 is 14 residues. The CDR3: CASSSGLAKETQYF. In nucleotides, the CDR3 is TGTGCTAGCAGCTCTGGACTGGCAAAAGAGACCCAGTACTTC.

CDR3 amino acids: CASSEPSSGEETQYF. The CDR3 region has the DNA TGTGCCAGCAGTGAACCGTCTAGCGGTGAAGAGACCCAGTACTTC. The chain has TRBV25-1 and TRBJ2-5, with TRBD2 identical over 7 bases. The CDR3 covers 15 residues. Germline CDR1 MGHDK, CDR2 SYGVNS. Trimming cost V 2 bases and J 3 bases; bases outside gene matches: 6.

J is TRBJ2-2 and V is TRBV15, with D hard to call. V was cut by 4 bases and J by 3 bases, with 15 bases left in between. CDR1 and CDR2 (germline): LNHNV, YYDKDF (reference sequence). This CDR3 region has 16 residues. This CDR3 reads CATSKGSQLYTGELFF. The CDR3, as DNA: TGTGCCACCAGCAAGGGTAGCCAGTTGTACACCGGGGAGCTGTTTTTT.

The V gene is TRBV2, the J gene TRBJ1-5; weak D call: TRBD1 (5 bases). Looked up from germline, CDR1 is SNHLY and CDR2 is FYNNEI. Trimming cost V 6 bases and J 7 bases, with 16 bases left between them. The CDR3 contains 14 residues. The CDR3 DNA reads as TGTGCCAGCAGGGTAGGGGCAGGGAGACAGCCCCAGCATTTT. Its protein is CASRVGAGRQPQHF.

This clonotype was seen at least ten times. The rearrangement uses TRBV6-7 and TRBJ2-5; 9 bases are a match to TRBD1. TRBV6-7 is labeled an ORF, and its function is uncertain. After removal of 2 bases from V and 3 bases from J, the junction contained 4 bases not matched to a gene. The CDR3 is 15 residues long. CDR3: CASSYHRDREETQYF. As DNA, the CDR3 is TGTGCCAGCAGTTACCACCGGGACAGGGAAGAGACCCAGTACTTC.

This clonotype was seen ten or more times. This chain links TRBV6-5 with TRBJ1-5; D ambiguous. CDR3 length equals 12 residues. Trimming took off 2 bases at V and 5 bases at J, with 4 bases between the two ends. CDR1 is MNHEY, CDR2 SVGAGI, per germline. CDR3 DNA sequence: TGTGCCAGCAGTTACACTGATCAGCCCCAGCATTTT. The encoded protein is CASSYTDQPQHF.

The CDR3 here is CASSYVRAPGAEAFF. The CDR3 DNA is TGTGCCAGCAGTTACGTTCGGGCCCCGGGGGCTGAAGCTTTCTTT. V usage is TRBV6-5 and J usage is TRBJ1-1; D perhaps matches TRBD1 (5 bases). V was cut by 2 bases and J by 6 bases, with 16 bases left in between. Germline lookup yields CDR1 MNHEY and CDR2 SVGAGI. The CDR3 consists of 15 residues.

This clonotype was counted many times. The chain employs TRBV2 and TRBJ2-2; 10 bases map to TRBD2. Unmatched junction bases numbered 4, after V lost 5 bases and J lost 4 bases. CDR1 and CDR2 from the germline V gene are SNHLY and FYNNEI. CDR3 length equals 15 residues. This chain's CDR3 is CASSPGLALTGELFF. The CDR3 DNA reads as TGTGCCAGCAGTCCGGGACTAGCGCTCACCGGGGAGCTGTTTTTT.

The rearrangement uses TRBV7-3 and TRBJ2-5, with D tentatively TRBD1 (6 bases). V shed 5 bases and J shed 4 bases, with 17 bases lying between them. CDR1 is SGHTA, CDR2 FQGTGA, per germline. This CDR3 has 15 amino acids. CDR3 residues: CASSGGPGRGETQYF. DNA for the CDR3: TGTGCCAGCAGCGGCGGCCCGGGCAGGGGAGAGACCCAGTACTTC. The complete variable domain, with remaining parts taken from reference TRBV7-3 and TRBJ2-5, reads GAGVSQTPSNKVTEKGKYVELRCDPISGHTALYWYRQSLGQGPEFLIYFQGTGAADDSGLPNDRFFAVRPEGSVSTLKIQRTERGDSAVYLCASSGGPGRGETQYFGPGTRLLVL.

J is TRBJ2-5 and V is TRBV20-1, with 9 positions matching TRBD1. This CDR3 is built from 14 residues. After removal of 6 bases from V and 2 bases from J, the junction contained 7 bases not matched to a gene. Germline CDR1 DFQATT, CDR2 SNEGSKA (reference sequence). The CDR3 loop reads CSATAGQGQETQYF. CDR3 coding DNA: TGCAGTGCCACGGCGGGACAGGGACAAGAGACCCAGTACTTC.

V and J are TRBV6-1 and TRBJ1-2; D ambiguous. Germline V gives CDR1 MNHNS, CDR2 SASEGT. V was pared by 6 bases and J by 8 bases, with 16 bases between. The CDR3 loop spans 13 amino acids. The CDR3 protein is CASREEGPIGYTF. CDR3 DNA: TGTGCCAGCAGAGAGGAGGGTCCAATCGGCTACACCTTC.

This clonotype was counted at least ten times. The gene calls are TRBV7-9 and TRBJ1-1, with 9 bases lining up with TRBD1. This CDR3 comprises 16 residues. Germline V gene lookup returns CDR1 SEHNR and CDR2 FQNEAQ (reference sequence). After removal of 6 bases from V and 2 bases from J, the junction contained 10 bases not matched to a gene. The CDR3 loop reads CASSRDRVSPNTEAFF. The CDR3 coding sequence is TGTGCCAGCAGTAGGGACAGGGTGTCCCCAAACACTGAAGCTTTCTTT.

V and J are TRBV28 and TRBJ1-2, with no clear D. In germline, CDR1 is MDHEN, CDR2 SYDVKM. Trimming shortened V by 2 bases and J by 9 bases, and 7 bases separated the two germline ends. This CDR3 is 11 amino acids long. CDR3 DNA: TGTGCCAGCAGTTTAAAGATACGCTACACCTTC. Protein product: CASSLKIRYTF.

This clonotype appeared many times. The chain recombines TRBV12-3 or TRBV12-4 with TRBJ1-1, with D unresolved. This CDR3 is 13 amino acids long. Trimming cost V 6 bases and J 2 bases, with 10 bases left between them. The CDR3 coding sequence is TGTGCCAGCAGCAGAGCCACTAACACTGAAGCTTTCTTT. Amino acid sequence: CASSRATNTEAFF.

The V call is TRBV6-1, the J call TRBJ1-6; the D gene is possibly TRBD1 (5 bases). The CDR3 covers 17 residues. CDR1 MNHNS and CDR2 SASEGT come from the germline V gene. V was trimmed by 4 bases and J by 10 bases, leaving 23 bases between them. Written as DNA, the CDR3 is TGTGCCAGCAGTGGGCCGTCGTTTAGGGTTAAGGGGTCACCCCTCCACTTT. Its protein product is CASSGPSFRVKGSPLHF.

At least ten counts were recorded for this clonotype. The CDR3 loop reads CSVAHRQITNTGELFF. CDR3 in DNA: TGCAGCGTTGCCCACCGACAGATAACGAACACCGGGGAGCTGTTTTTT. V is TRBV29-1 and J is TRBJ2-2; D is perhaps TRBD1 (5 bases). The length of the CDR3 is 16 residues. Trimming cost V 4 bases and J 0 bases, with 15 bases left between them. Germline CDR1 SQVTM, CDR2 ANQGSEA.

This clonotype was seen at least ten times. The V and J genes are TRBV24-1 and TRBJ1-5; 10 nucleotides line up with TRBD1. Germline CDR1 and CDR2: KGHDR and SFDVKD. Trimming removed 4 bases from V and 6 bases from J; junction bases left unmatched: 8. The CDR3 totals 16 residues. This CDR3 reads CATSEAGQGRAQPQHF. The DNA of the CDR3 is TGTGCCACCAGTGAGGCGGGACAGGGGAGGGCTCAGCCCCAGCATTTT.

This chain connects TRBV28 to TRBJ2-7, with TRBD1 identical over 11 bases. After removal of 7 bases from V and 4 bases from J, the junction contained 6 bases not matched to a gene. Germline lookup yields CDR1 MDHEN and CDR2 SYDVKM. This CDR3 has 14 residues. Here the CDR3 reads CASNTGQGAYEQYF. For the CDR3, the DNA is TGTGCCAGCAATACCGGACAGGGGGCTTACGAGCAGTACTTC.

In nucleotides, the CDR3 is TGTGCCAGCAGTATCCGGACAGGGTATAGGGAGACCCAGTACTTC. It specifies CASSIRTGYRETQYF. The gene calls are TRBV28 and TRBJ2-5, with 8 bases aligning to TRBD1. The CDR3 has 15 residues. V was clipped by 5 bases and J by 5 bases; unmatched bases: 10. The germline V gene has CDR1 MDHEN and CDR2 SYDVKM. Full variable domain (outside the CDR3, taken from reference TRBV28 and TRBJ2-5): DVKVTQSSRYLVKRTGEKVFLECVQDMDHENMFWYRQDPGLGLRLIYFSYDVKMKEKGDIPEGYSVSREKKERFSLILESASTNQTSMYLCASSIRTGYRETQYFGPGTRLLVL.

The J gene is TRBJ1-1, the V gene TRBV30, with D possibly being TRBD1 (5 bases). V dropped 4 bases and J dropped 0 bases, with 12 bases sitting between them. CDR1 GTSNPN and CDR2 SVGIG come from the germline V gene (reference sequence). The CDR3 has 14 amino acids. This chain's CDR3 is CAWNPQGVNTEAFF. For the CDR3, the DNA is TGTGCCTGGAACCCTCAGGGCGTGAACACTGAAGCTTTCTTT.

This chain joins TRBV6-5 and TRBJ2-5; D possibly corresponds to TRBD1 (6 bases). The CDR3 has 15 amino acids. The V end lost 0 bases, the J end lost 2 bases, and 10 bases lay between the germline ends. Looked up from germline, CDR1 is MNHEY and CDR2 is SVGAGI. The CDR3 nucleotides are TGTGCCAGCAGTTACTCGGTTGGGACACAAGAGACCCAGTACTTC. Its protein product is CASSYSVGTQETQYF.

There are many counts of this clonotype. The junction does not match germline at one end; this may be a read error. The rearrangement joins TRBV7-2 to TRBJ2-5; 10 nucleotides agree with TRBD1. Germline lookup yields CDR1 SGHTA and CDR2 FQGNSA. This CDR3 contains 16 residues. The CDR3 loop reads CASSSPRDRGAETQYF. CDR3 DNA sequence: TGCGCCAGCAGCTCCCCCAGGGACAGGGGAGCCGAGACCCAGTACTTC.

This clonotype was detected many times. The genes are TRBV11-2 and TRBJ2-7; D could derive from TRBD1 or TRBD2 (5 bases each). The CDR3 extends over 12 amino acids. Germline V gene data show CDR1 as SGHAT and CDR2 as FQNNGV. Trimming cost V 5 bases and J 7 bases, with 12 bases left between them. CDR3 nucleotide sequence: TGTGCCAGCAGCACGGGACCTTGGGAGCAGTACTTC. This codes for CASSTGPWEQYF.

CDR3 sequence: CASSETDNGGEKLFF. CDR3 nucleotides: TGTGCCAGCAGCGAAACTGATAATGGAGGTGAAAAACTGTTTTTT. This chain joins TRBV9 and TRBJ1-4; D gene unclear. The V gene lost 3 bases and the J gene lost 7 bases, with 16 bases spanning the gap. Germline lookup yields CDR1 SGDLS and CDR2 YYNGEE. This CDR3 is built from 15 residues. Full variable domain (remainder filled in from reference TRBV9 and TRBJ1-4): DSGVTQTPKHLITATGQRVTLRCSPRSGDLSVYWYQQSLDQGLQFLIQYYNGEERAKGNILERFSAQQFPDLHSELNLSSLELGDSALYFCASSETDNGGEKLFFGSGTQLSVL.

This clonotype occurred many times. The rearrangement uses TRBV7-2 and TRBJ1-5; D is undetermined. CDR3 length equals 14 residues. CDR1 and CDR2 from the germline V gene are SGHTA and FQGNSA. The V and J ends lost 2 bases and 5 bases respectively, with 10 bases between them. The CDR3 here is CASSLPEYYQPQHF. The CDR3 nucleotides read TGTGCCAGCAGCTTACCGGAATACTATCAGCCCCAGCATTTT.

This clonotype came up many times. The rearrangement uses TRBV2 and TRBJ1-3; perhaps TRBD1 as D (5 bases). The CDR3 is 18 residues long. V gave up 2 bases and J gave up 0 bases, with 17 bases separating them. Germline CDR1 and CDR2: SNHLY and FYNNEI. This chain's CDR3 is CASSEIQVKAYSGNTIYF. CDR3 coding DNA: TGTGCCAGCAGTGAAATACAGGTCAAAGCCTACTCTGGAAACACCATATATTTT.